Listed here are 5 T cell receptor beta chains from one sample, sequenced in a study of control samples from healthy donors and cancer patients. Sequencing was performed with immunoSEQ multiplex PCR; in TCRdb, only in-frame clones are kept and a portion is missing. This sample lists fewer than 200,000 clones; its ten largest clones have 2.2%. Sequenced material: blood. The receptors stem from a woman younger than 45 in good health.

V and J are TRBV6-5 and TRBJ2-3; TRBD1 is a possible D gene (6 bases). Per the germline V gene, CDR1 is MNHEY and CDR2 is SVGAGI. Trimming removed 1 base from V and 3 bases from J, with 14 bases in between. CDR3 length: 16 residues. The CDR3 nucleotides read TGTGCCAGCAGTTACTGGGCAGGGGCAACGACAGATACGCAGTATTTT. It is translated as CASSYWAGATTDTQYF.

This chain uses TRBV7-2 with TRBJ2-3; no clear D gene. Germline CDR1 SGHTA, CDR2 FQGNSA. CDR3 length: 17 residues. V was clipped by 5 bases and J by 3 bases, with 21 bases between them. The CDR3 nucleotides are TGTGCCAGCAGCCCTGGAGCGAGAAGGTGGTTGACAGATACGCAGTATTTT. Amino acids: CASSPGARRWLTDTQYF.

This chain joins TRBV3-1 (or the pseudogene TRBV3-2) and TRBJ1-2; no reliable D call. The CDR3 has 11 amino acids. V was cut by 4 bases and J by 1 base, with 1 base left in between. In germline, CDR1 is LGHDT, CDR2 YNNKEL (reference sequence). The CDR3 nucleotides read TGTGCCAGCAGCCTTAACTATGGCTACACCTTC. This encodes CASSLNYGYTF.

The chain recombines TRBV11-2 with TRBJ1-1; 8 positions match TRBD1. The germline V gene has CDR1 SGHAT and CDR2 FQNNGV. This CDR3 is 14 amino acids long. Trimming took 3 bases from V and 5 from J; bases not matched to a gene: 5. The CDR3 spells CASSLTGERTEAFF. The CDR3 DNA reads TGTGCCAGCAGCTTGACAGGGGAAAGAACTGAAGCTTTCTTT.

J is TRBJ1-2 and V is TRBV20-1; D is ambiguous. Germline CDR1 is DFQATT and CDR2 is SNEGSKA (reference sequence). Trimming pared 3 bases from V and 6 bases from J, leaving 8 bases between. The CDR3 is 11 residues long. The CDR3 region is CSASSVDGYTF. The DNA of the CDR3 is TGCAGTGCTAGTTCGGTAGATGGCTACACCTTC.